Presented here are 19 T cell receptor beta chains from one specimen sequenced in a study of T-cell memory formation after mild COVID-19. Each CDR3 protein gets one entry after TCRdb re-called the 5' RACE reads with MiXCR. The sample shows 580,000 or so distinct CDR3 sequences, 15% to 20% of them seen only once. The source material was PBMCs or a T cell subset sorted from them (not recorded which). The source of these receptors is an adult woman who had mild COVID-19 (a few samples of this study predate the infection). Cell type and time point are not known.

This clonotype was found a few times. The V call is TRBV6-5, the J call TRBJ2-7; the D is unclear. The germline V gene has CDR1 MNHEY and CDR2 SVGAGI. The CDR3 runs 17 residues. V was trimmed by 0 bases and J by 7 bases, leaving 22 bases between them. As DNA, the CDR3 is TGTGCCAGCAGTTACTCGACTGTTGATCCAGTACCGTGGGAGCAGTACTTC. As protein: CASSYSTVDPVPWEQYF.

The genes are TRBV20-1 and TRBJ2-5; the D call may be TRBD1 or TRBD2 (6 bases each). The CDR3 extends over 15 amino acids. V shed 0 bases and J shed 5 bases, with 16 bases lying between them. The germline V gene has CDR1 DFQATT and CDR2 SNEGSKA (reference sequence). The CDR3 reads CSARDPRGPPETQYF. The CDR3 DNA follows: TGCAGTGCTAGAGATCCTCGGGGGCCCCCGGAGACCCAGTACTTC.

The chain carries TRBV6-5 and TRBJ1-2, with 10 nucleotides matching TRBD1. Germline values: CDR1 MNHEY, CDR2 SVGAGI. This CDR3 is built from 14 residues. The V and J ends lost 2 bases and 7 bases, in that order; junction bases with no gene match: 4. The CDR3 protein is CASSYDRGRRGYTF. The CDR3 DNA is TGTGCCAGCAGTTACGACAGGGGGCGACGTGGCTACACCTTC.

This chain links TRBV5-6 with TRBJ1-2, with 9 positions matching TRBD1. V was pared by 7 bases and J by 4 bases, with 2 bases of the junction left unmatched. CDR3 size: 12 residues. Germline CDR1 is SGHDT and CDR2 is YYEEEE. The CDR3 region is CASQGQGYGYTF. In nucleotides, the CDR3 is TGTGCCAGCCAGGGACAGGGCTATGGCTACACCTTC.

This clonotype has at least ten counts. The rearrangement uses TRBV6-2 or TRBV6-3 and TRBJ2-1; D might be TRBD2 (5 bases). V was shortened by 4 bases and J by 4 bases, with 8 bases between the two germline ends. Germline-derived CDR1 and CDR2 are MNHEY and SVGEGT. CDR3 length: 13 amino acids. CDR3 loop: CASSSREYNEQFF. The CDR3, as DNA: TGTGCCAGCAGTTCCCGGGAATACAATGAGCAGTTCTTC.

This rearrangement joins TRBV6-6 to TRBJ2-3, with D perhaps matching TRBD1 (5 bases). CDR3 length equals 15 residues. Per the germline V gene, CDR1 is MNHNY and CDR2 is SVGAGI (reference sequence). V was clipped by 6 bases and J by 2 bases, with 15 bases between them. This CDR3 reads CASRTAQGPTDTQYF. In nucleotides, the CDR3 is TGTGCCAGCAGGACAGCCCAGGGTCCCACAGATACGCAGTATTTT.

The V gene is TRBV7-9, the J gene TRBJ1-1, with a tentative D call TRBD1 (6 bases). Germline assignment: CDR1 SEHNR and CDR2 FQNEAQ (reference sequence). This CDR3 spans 15 amino acids. Trimming pared 5 bases from V and 5 bases from J, leaving 18 bases between. CDR3 DNA: TGTGCCAGCAGCCGCAGGAACGTCAGGGGAACTGAAGCTTTCTTT. It yields the protein CASSRRNVRGTEAFF.

V gene TRBV6-1 combines with J gene TRBJ2-7, with no clear D. This CDR3 contains 14 residues. The V gene's germline CDR1 is MNHNS and CDR2 SASEGT. Deletions cut 1 base from V and 0 bases from J, with 7 bases between. This CDR3 reads CASSEERVSYEQYF. CDR3 sequence (DNA): TGTGCCAGCAGTGAAGAGCGCGTCTCCTACGAGCAGTACTTC.

The chain joins TRBV4-1 to TRBJ1-5, with TRBD1 as a possible D gene (6 bases). There are 14 residues in the CDR3. Looked up from germline, CDR1 is MGHRA and CDR2 is YSYEKL. V was clipped by 4 bases and J by 6 bases, with 13 bases between them. The CDR3 sequence is CASSRPGESQPQHF. The CDR3 coding sequence is TGCGCCAGCAGCCGGCCAGGGGAGAGTCAGCCCCAGCATTTT.

The chain is built from TRBV5-5 and TRBJ2-4; TRBD1 or TRBD2 may be the D gene (5 bases each). The V gene lost 5 bases and the J gene lost 1 base, with 7 bases spanning the gap. Germline values: CDR1 SGHKS, CDR2 YYEKEE (reference sequence). This CDR3 spans 13 amino acids. CDR3 protein: CASRGTAKNIQYF. CDR3 nucleotides: TGTGCCAGCAGGGGGACGGCCAAAAACATTCAGTACTTC. Variable domain in full (rest from reference TRBV5-5 and TRBJ2-4): DAGVTQSPTHLIKTRGQQVTLRCSPISGHKSVSWYQQVLGQGPQFIFQYYEKEERGRGNFPDRFSARQFPNYSSELNVNALLLGDSALYLCASRGTAKNIQYFGAGTRLSVL.

The chain carries TRBV2 and TRBJ2-7, with D tentatively TRBD2 (6 bases). Germline CDR1 and CDR2: SNHLY and FYNNEI. V lost 4 bases and J lost 2, with 15 bases in between. CDR3 length: 15 residues. The CDR3 DNA is TGTGCCAGCAGTGGCCTCTCGGGGGAAGCCTACGAGCAGTACTTC. Translation gives CASSGLSGEAYEQYF.

CDR3 region: CASSYSAGEGEKLFF. CDR3 DNA: TGTGCCAGCAGTTACTCGGCAGGGGAGGGTGAAAAACTGTTTTTT. The chain employs TRBV6-5 and TRBJ1-4; tentatively, D is TRBD1 (6 bases). The CDR3 spans 15 residues. Trimming removed 0 bases at V and 7 bases at J, with 12 bases between. Germline CDR1 is MNHEY and CDR2 is SVGAGI.

This clonotype turned up a few times. J is TRBJ2-3 and V is TRBV4-2, with 10 bases identical to TRBD2. Per germline, CDR1 LGHNA and CDR2 YNFKEQ. The CDR3 has 17 residues. The trim removed 0 bases at V and 3 bases at J, leaving 6 bases unmatched. The CDR3 sequence is CASSQDEAGGLTDTQYF. The CDR3 nucleotides are TGTGCCAGCAGCCAAGACGAAGCGGGAGGGTTGACAGATACGCAGTATTTT.

J is TRBJ1-3 and V is TRBV20-1; D is undetermined. V lost 8 bases and J lost 4, with 9 bases in between. This CDR3 has 11 residues. Germline V CDR1 and CDR2: DFQATT, SNEGSKA (reference sequence). The CDR3 DNA sequence: TGCAGTACGCGGCAGGGAAACACCATATATTTT. It is translated as CSTRQGNTIYF.

This chain connects TRBV10-3 to TRBJ2-1; TRBD1 aligns across 9 bases. The length of the CDR3 is 14 residues. The germline CDR1 and CDR2 sequences are ENHRY and SYGVKD. Unmatched junction bases numbered 3, after V lost 5 bases and J lost 4 bases. The CDR3 nucleotides are TGTGCCATCAGTACAGGGGGCTTTTACAATGAGCAGTTCTTC. Protein product: CAISTGGFYNEQFF.

The V gene is TRBV20-1, the J gene TRBJ1-1; D is perhaps TRBD1 (6 bases). Germline loops: CDR1 DFQATT, CDR2 SNEGSKA (reference sequence). Trimming removed 0 bases from V and 1 base from J, with 12 bases in between. This CDR3 has 15 residues. CDR3 in amino acids: CSARDGGRRNTEAFF. The DNA of the CDR3 is TGCAGTGCTAGAGATGGGGGCCGCAGGAACACTGAAGCTTTCTTT.

In its sample, this clonotype was seen a few times. The genes are TRBV12-3 or TRBV12-4 and TRBJ2-3; D is uncertain. Trimming left V 2 bases short and J 7 bases short, with 4 bases between. The CDR3 is made up of 11 amino acids. CDR3 DNA: TGTGCCAGCAGTTTACAGAATACGCAGTATTTT. Protein sequence: CASSLQNTQYF.

The J gene is TRBJ1-4, the V gene TRBV3-1; TRBD1 might be the D (6 bases). Germline V gene sequence: CDR1 LGHDT, CDR2 YNNKEL (reference sequence). V lost 4 bases and J 8 bases, leaving 17 bases between the germline ends. This CDR3 has 15 residues. The DNA for the CDR3 is TGTGCCAGCAGCCGTGAGGGGGATTGGGGCGAAAAACTGTTTTTT. Its protein product is CASSREGDWGEKLFF.

The table lists this clonotype with a few counts. CDR3 nucleotides: TGCGCCAGCAGCCAAGCGGGGACCTACTATGGCTACACCTTC. It yields the protein CASSQAGTYYGYTF. The chain is built from TRBV4-1 and TRBJ1-2; a possible D gene is TRBD1 (5 bases). Germline V lookup: CDR1 MGHRA, CDR2 YSYEKL. The CDR3 has 14 amino acids. V was trimmed by 1 base and J by 3 bases, leaving 9 bases between them.